This T cell receptor (beta chain) was sequenced in a study of CD8+ T cells in alopecia areata (dated by TCRdb to the late 2010s). About the investigation overall: Treated patients were enrolled in an open-label pilot trial of oral tofacitinib at 5 to 10 mg twice daily for moderate-to-severe alopecia areata. To study T cell clonal expansion in alopecia areata, the researchers applied high-throughput TCRbeta sequencing to both the C3H/HeJ mouse model and human patients. Biopsies were taken from tofacitinib-treated patients at baseline and again at 4 and 24 weeks into treatment, and several of those patients also had a later scalp biopsy. immunoSEQ multiplex PCR using 35 Vbeta forward primers and 13 Jbeta reverse primers was used to amplify TCRbeta CDR3 regions. Scalp clonality was compared across normal scalp (n=4), patchy alopecia areata scalp (n=8), and alopecia totalis/universalis scalp (n=8). Patients stayed on tofacitinib for 6 to 18 months and then had 6 months of follow-up off drug so that delayed response and recurrence could be assessed. RNA was extracted with the PAXgene miRNA kit for fixed scalp, the miRNeasy kit for PBMCs, and the RNeasy kit for mouse skin. For the treated patients, the SALT score, which quantifies what percentage of scalp surface area is affected, served as the measure of disease severity. Scalp tissue and sorted CD4+ and CD8+ peripheral blood T cells from patchy and totalis/universalis alopecia areata patients and from healthy controls were covered by human TCRbeta sequencing.

Library preparation used the immunoSEQ multiplex PCR assay. For TCR sequencing, RNA was extracted from every sample and reverse transcribed into cDNA to serve as template. SuperScript III was used to make first-strand cDNA, primed with a 2:1 mix of oligo-dT and random hexamers. Amplification bias was assessed with a synthetic immune receptor repertoire, and residual bias was removed computationally. Concerning the study's data processing: After raw reads were preprocessed to remove errors, the CDR3 was defined following IMGT conventions as running from the conserved cysteine to phenylalanine. Clonality was computed by normalizing Shannon entropy by log2 of the number of productive unique TCRs and subtracting the result from 1. CD4 or CD8 identity of scalp clones was inferred by cross-referencing scalp TCRbeta sequences with sorted blood CD4 and CD8 repertoires. Drawn from immuneACCESS, this table holds only the in-frame rearrangements with V and J called that TCRdb kept. Clones are partly lost; checked studies trace under half to an unresolved V gene and leave the rest unexplained. The DNA was the basis for D and trimming; V, J and clone size are from that table. The table for this sample lists 200,000 to 250,000 clones; 66% of them were counted only once. The top ten constitute roughly 1.2% of the sample.

Broader findings and caveats from the paper: Compared with mice, TCR sequences shared between patients were less clear, possibly partly because of HLA diversity across the patient population. Resident alphabeta T cells in normal human skin are also sequenced, complicating scalp TCR repertoire analysis, unlike mouse skin dominated by gammadelta T cells. Tofacitinib significantly lowered scalp clonality and the number of expanded CD8+ clones among the top 100 scalp clones. Many expanded lesional clones persisted in scalp and blood during tofacitinib treatment, which may partly explain relapse after stopping treatment. Lesional scalp, especially in alopecia totalis/universalis, showed higher clonality and more expanded CD8+ clones than normal scalp, suggesting antigenic drive. Because the treated cohort was small and included a single nonresponder, larger studies are needed to assess links between baseline CD8+ expansion and response.

The meaning of the sample's treatment or condition label: oral pan-JAK inhibitor, 5-10 mg twice daily. Lesional scalp punch biopsies and peripheral blood were obtained from alopecia areata patients. PBMCs were separated by density centrifugation and stained for CD3, CD4 and CD8, after which CD4+ and CD8+ T cells were sorted on a FACSAria. A distance of 8 bases separates the germline ends of V and J, which lose 2 bases and 7 bases respectively. Sequences SQVTM (CDR1) and ANQGSEA (CDR2) are obtained from the germline V gene. The CDR3 goes from the cysteine to the phenylalanine over 11 residues. This entry keeps only the CDR3 DNA: 33 bases, framed from base 1. As concerns this clone: It lacks a known antigen. Per-base qualities were not stored, and no clone one base away is much larger.

This TCR came from a human donor with alopecia areata. Source: CD4+ T cells sorted from blood, taken around week 44, from a patient treated with tofacitinib. The chain is made from TRBV29-1 and TRBJ1-1; 5 matching bases give a weak D call of TRBD1. The sequenced DNA: TGCAGCGTTGAAATTGACAGTGAAGCTTTCTTT. This gives the protein CSVEIDSEAFF.